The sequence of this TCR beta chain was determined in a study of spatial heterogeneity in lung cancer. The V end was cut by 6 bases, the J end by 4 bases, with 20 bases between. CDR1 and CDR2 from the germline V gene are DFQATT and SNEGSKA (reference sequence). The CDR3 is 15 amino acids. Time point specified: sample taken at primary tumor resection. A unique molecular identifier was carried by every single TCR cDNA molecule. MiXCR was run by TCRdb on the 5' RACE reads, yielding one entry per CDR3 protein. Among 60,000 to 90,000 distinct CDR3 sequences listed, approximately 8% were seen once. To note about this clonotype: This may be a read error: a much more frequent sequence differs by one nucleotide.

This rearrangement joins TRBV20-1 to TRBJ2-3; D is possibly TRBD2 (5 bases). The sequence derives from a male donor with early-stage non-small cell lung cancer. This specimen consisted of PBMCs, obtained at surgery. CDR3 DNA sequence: TGCAGTGCCCACCTCTCGCTAGCCAGCTCAGATACGCAGTATTTT. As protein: CSAHLSLASSDTQYF.